This T cell receptor beta chain stems from a study of cytomegalovirus exposure and HLA in healthy donors. From germline, CDR1 is KGHSY and CDR2 FQNENV. Between the trimmed V and J ends, which lost 0 bases and 2 bases, there was a span of 6 bases. The CDR3 contains 14 residues. Both 60 Vbeta primers and 13 Jbeta primers went into the PCR. Method: immunoSEQ multiplex PCR; TCRdb's copy keeps in-frame clones and lacks some. This sample yields around 100,000 clones, of which 76% are seen a single time; about 9.3% belongs to the top ten. There are a few counts of this clone. What it binds is unknown. Study conclusions and caveats: Researchers counted about 150 TCR beta chains as cytomegalovirus-associated. A later analysis showed that HLA-associated TCR beta chains had undergone more clonal expansion than equally common others.

Material: PBMCs. This clonotype was sampled from a woman in her late teens or twenties in good health and CMV-seropositive. The chain uses TRBV16 and TRBJ2-3; a weak D match, TRBD2 (5 bases). The CDR3 region is CASSQSGATDTQYF. Here the CDR3 DNA reads TGTGCCAGCAGCCAATCGGGAGCCACAGATACGCAGTATTTT. The entire variable domain, with the rest obtained from reference TRBV16 and TRBJ2-3, is as follows: GEEVAQTPKHLVRGEGQKAKLYCAPIKGHSYVFWYQQVLKNEFKFLISFQNENVFDETGMPKERFSAKCLPNSPCSLEIQATKLEDSAVYFCASSQSGATDTQYFGPGTRLTVL.